This T cell receptor (beta chain) was sequenced for a study of OX40 agonist ivuxolimab in advanced cancers. Looking at the study overall: Ivuxolimab was administered intravenously to patients at 0.01 to 10 mg/kg every 2 weeks.

Using immunoSEQ multiplex PCR, the repertoire was profiled, and TCRdb retains in-frame clones only, with some absent. The sample contains some 54,000 clones, over 70% of which appear only once. Per germline, CDR1 MNHNS and CDR2 SASEGT. The CDR3 covers 16 residues. With V trimmed by 4 bases and J by 8 bases, 13 bases remained unmatched. This sequence originates from an adult with an advanced solid tumor such as melanoma, head and neck, liver or kidney cancer. The V gene is TRBV6-1, the J gene TRBJ1-4; the match to TRBD1 covers 7 bases. This specimen consisted of CD4+ or CD8+ T cells sorted from blood, obtained in a trial of the OX40 agonist ivuxolimab. The CDR3 sequence: CASSGFRQGPREKLFF. The CDR3 region has the DNA TGTGCCAGCAGTGGATTTAGACAGGGCCCCAGGGAAAAACTGTTTTTT.